The 27 T cell receptor beta chains listed next were all sequenced from one sample in a study of cytomegalovirus exposure and HLA in healthy donors listed by TCRdb under 2017. Library construction relied on the immunoSEQ multiplex PCR assay. A mixture of 60 forward primers for TCR Vbeta segments and 13 reverse primers for TCR Jbeta segments was used in the multiplex PCR. Drawn from immuneACCESS, this table holds only the in-frame rearrangements with V and J called that TCRdb kept. Clones are partly lost; checked studies trace under half to an unresolved V gene and leave the rest unexplained. The sample contains about 94,000 clones, over 65% of them found a single time. 3.9% of the sample is held by the ten biggest clonotypes. The sample taken for sequencing was PBMCs. Every receptor here comes from a man younger than 40 in good health and CMV-seronegative.

V and J are TRBV6-6 and TRBJ2-3; 10 nucleotides agree with TRBD2. This CDR3 has 15 residues. CDR1 is MNHNY, CDR2 SVGAGI, per germline (reference sequence). Germline trimming cut 2 bases from V and 6 bases from J; bases unmatched to any gene: 5. Here the CDR3 reads CASSYVAGGWDTQYF. The CDR3 nucleotides read TGTGCCAGCAGTTACGTAGCGGGAGGTTGGGATACGCAGTATTTT.

This chain uses TRBV2 with TRBJ2-7; 10 nucleotides match TRBD2. There are 14 residues in the CDR3. Unmatched junction bases numbered 7, after V lost 6 bases and J lost 5 bases. From germline, CDR1 is SNHLY and CDR2 FYNNEI. In DNA form, the CDR3 reads TGTGCCAGCAGAGCTAGCGGGAGCCTCCACGAGCAGTACTTC. Its translation: CASRASGSLHEQYF.

The CDR3 here is CASSEELEQFF. DNA for the CDR3: TGTGCCAGCAGTGAGGAGCTTGAGCAGTTCTTC. The V call is TRBV6-1, the J call TRBJ2-1; D is uncertain. V was pared by 3 bases and J by 9 bases, with 6 bases between. Germline assignment: CDR1 MNHNS and CDR2 SASEGT. The CDR3 covers 11 residues.

The rearrangement joins TRBV5-6 to TRBJ2-3; TRBD2 agrees at 10 bases. J lost 3 bases, V lost 5 bases, and 18 bases had no gene match. The CDR3 has 19 residues. CDR1 is SGHDT, CDR2 YYEEEE, per germline. Here the CDR3 reads CASSSLEGLAGERTDTQYF. CDR3 nucleotides: TGTGCCAGCAGTTCCCTCGAGGGGCTAGCGGGAGAACGGACAGATACGCAGTATTTT.

The genes are TRBV7-2 and TRBJ1-5; no reliable D call. The CDR3 runs 15 residues. Trimming took off 3 bases at V and 3 bases at J, with 12 bases between the two ends. Germline CDR1 and CDR2: SGHTA and FQGNSA. The CDR3 region has the DNA TGTGCCAGCAGCTTCGTCATACAGTTCAATCAGCCCCAGCATTTT. The encoded protein is CASSFVIQFNQPQHF.

This chain uses TRBV18 with TRBJ1-5; D remains unclear. Germline V gives CDR1 KGHSH, CDR2 LQKENI. V shed 1 base and J shed 0 bases, with 10 bases lying between them. The length of the CDR3 is 16 residues. The CDR3 DNA follows: TGTGCCAGCTCACCACTAGTGCAAGCTAGCAATCAGCCCCAGCATTTT. Translation: CASSPLVQASNQPQHF.

There are a few counts of this clone. The chain joins TRBV6-4 to TRBJ2-3; tentatively, D is TRBD2 (6 bases). CDR1 is MRHNA and CDR2 is SNTAGT in the germline V gene. The CDR3 loop spans 16 amino acids. Trimming left V 0 bases short and J 2 bases short, with 12 bases between. DNA of the CDR3: TGTGCCAGCAGTGACTCGGCGGGGAGCCACACAGATACGCAGTATTTT. This sequence encodes CASSDSAGSHTDTQYF.

The chain carries TRBV13 and TRBJ1-3; 12 nucleotides line up with TRBD1. The CDR3 totals 18 residues. CDR1 and CDR2 from the germline V gene are PRHDT and FYEKMQ (reference sequence). Trimming at V came to 5 bases and at J to 1 base, leaving 9 bases not matched to a gene. This CDR3 reads CASSRDRDRGLSGNTIYF. The CDR3 coding sequence is TGTGCCAGCAGCAGAGACCGGGACAGGGGGCTATCTGGAAACACCATATATTTT.

In its sample, this clone was seen a few times. The chain employs TRBV25-1 and TRBJ1-2, with 9 bases identical to TRBD1. The CDR3 runs 14 residues. Germline V lookup: CDR1 MGHDK, CDR2 SYGVNS. The V gene end was trimmed by 8 bases and the J gene end by 5 bases; junction bases not matched to a gene: 9. This CDR3 is CASSGTGTIYGYTF. In nucleotides, the CDR3 is TGTGCCAGCTCCGGGACAGGGACCATTTATGGCTACACCTTC.

Here the CDR3 reads CSVEGTGNTEAFF. In nucleotides, the CDR3 is TGCAGCGTGGAGGGGACAGGGAACACTGAAGCTTTCTTT. The genes are TRBV29-1 and TRBJ1-1, with 8 nucleotides matching TRBD1. The germline V gene encodes CDR1 SQVTM and CDR2 ANQGSEA. The CDR3 spans 13 residues. Unmatched junction bases numbered 4, after V lost 6 bases and J lost 1 base.

The gene calls are TRBV30 and TRBJ2-4; the D gene is possibly TRBD2 (5 bases). V shed 0 bases and J shed 8 bases, with 14 bases lying between them. This CDR3 region has 14 residues. Germline CDR1 GTSNPN, CDR2 SVGIG (reference sequence). CDR3 DNA sequence: TGTGCCTGGAGTGTAGGGCAGCACGGGGACATTCAGTACTTC. Its protein is CAWSVGQHGDIQYF. Complete variable domain (other parts from reference TRBV30 and TRBJ2-4): SQTIHQWPATLVQPVGSPLSLECTVEGTSNPNLYWYRQAAGRGLQLLFYSVGIGQISSEVPQNLSASRPQDRQFILSSKKLLLSDSGFYLCAWSVGQHGDIQYFGAGTRLSVL.

The chain has TRBV7-2 and TRBJ2-3; 12 bases map to TRBD2. From germline, CDR1 is SGHTA and CDR2 FQGNSA. The CDR3 spans 17 residues. V lost 4 bases and J lost 4; bases outside the gene matches: 9. The CDR3 bases are TGTGCCAGCAGCTCGAGGACTAGCGGGGCTCCTCCAGATACGCAGTATTTT. Amino acid sequence: CASSSRTSGAPPDTQYF.

Concerning this clone itself: One junction end does not reproduce the germline sequence, and a read error may be involved. Other DNA variants within this sample encode the same CDR3. The J gene is TRBJ2-7, the V gene TRBV10-1; no reliable D call. CDR1 is WNHNN and CDR2 is SYGVQD in the germline V gene (reference sequence). The length of the CDR3 is 12 residues. The CDR3 spells CASSPHSYEQYF. CDR3 nucleotide sequence: TGCGCCAGCAGTCCCCACAGCTACGAGCAGTACTTT.

The rearrangement links TRBV5-1 to TRBJ1-2, with 9 positions matching TRBD1. The CDR3 runs to 15 residues. CDR1 and CDR2 from the germline V gene are SGHRS and YFSETQ. Trimming took 0 bases from V and 1 from J; bases not matched to a gene: 1. This CDR3 reads CASSLGQGDNYGYTF. CDR3 bases: TGCGCCAGCAGCTTGGGACAGGGGGATAACTATGGCTACACCTTC.

The V gene is TRBV6-5, the J gene TRBJ1-2; D unresolved. The V gene lost 7 bases and the J gene lost 1 base, with 16 bases spanning the gap. CDR3 length: 15 residues. Germline assignment: CDR1 MNHEY and CDR2 SVGAGI. CDR3 region: CASTNSDGLNYGYTF. The CDR3 coding sequence is TGTGCCAGCACAAACTCGGACGGACTTAACTATGGCTACACCTTC.

This clone turned up a few times. The J gene is TRBJ1-2, the V gene TRBV7-3; D might be TRBD1 (6 bases). With 4 bases removed from V and 6 bases from J, the gap between germline ends came to 18 bases. Per the germline V gene, CDR1 is SGHTA and CDR2 is FQGTGA. This CDR3 spans 15 amino acids. This chain's CDR3 is CASSSSGRGGHGYTF. In nucleotides, the CDR3 is TGTGCCAGCAGCTCCTCGGGGAGGGGGGGCCATGGCTACACCTTC.

The sample holds a few counts of this clone. V and J are TRBV14 and TRBJ1-6, with TRBD1 matching 9 bases. V trimming: 5 bases; J trimming: 5 bases; junction bases outside the gene matches: 7. There are 16 residues in the CDR3. Germline CDR1 reads SGHDN; CDR2 reads FVKESK. The CDR3 DNA is TGTGCCAGCAGCAAGGACAGGGGTGGCGATAATTCACCCCTCCACTTT. Its protein product is CASSKDRGGDNSPLHF.

V is TRBV15 and J is TRBJ2-1, with D possibly being TRBD2 (6 bases). The germline V and J ends were trimmed by 5 bases and 2 bases, with 7 bases remaining between them. The CDR3 loop spans 13 amino acids. Germline CDR1 and CDR2: LNHNV and YYDKDF (reference sequence). CDR3 region: CATSRGTYNEQFF. The CDR3 coding sequence is TGTGCCACCAGCCGGGGGACCTACAATGAGCAGTTCTTC.

The chain recombines TRBV5-4 with TRBJ2-5; the match to TRBD1 covers 7 bases. CDR3 size: 15 residues. Germline V lookup: CDR1 SGHNT, CDR2 YYREEE (reference sequence). The J segment lost 5 bases and the V segment lost 6 bases, leaving 13 bases of the junction unmatched. The CDR3 region is CASTVRQGRGETQYF. Written as DNA, the CDR3 is TGTGCCAGCACCGTGAGACAGGGTAGAGGGGAGACCCAGTACTTC.

The chain employs TRBV9 and TRBJ2-1, with a tentative D call TRBD2 (5 bases). The length of the CDR3 is 14 residues. Germline V gene data show CDR1 as SGDLS and CDR2 as YYNGEE. Trimming left V 4 bases short and J 5 bases short, with 13 bases between. CDR3 sequence reads: CASSPRGWDNEQFF. For the CDR3, the DNA is TGTGCCAGCAGCCCCCGGGGTTGGGACAATGAGCAGTTCTTC. The whole variable domain, filled in from reference TRBV9 and TRBJ2-1, reads DSGVTQTPKHLITATGQRVTLRCSPRSGDLSVYWYQQSLDQGLQFLIQYYNGEERAKGNILERFSAQQFPDLHSELNLSSLELGDSALYFCASSPRGWDNEQFFGPGTRLTVL.

V and J are TRBV7-2 and TRBJ2-1; 8 bases match TRBD2. The germline V gene has CDR1 SGHTA and CDR2 FQGNSA. Trimming at V came to 5 bases and at J to 1 base, leaving 7 bases not matched to a gene. There are 16 residues in the CDR3. The CDR3 region is CASSQRLARSYNEQFF. CDR3 in DNA: TGTGCCAGCAGCCAACGACTAGCGAGATCCTACAATGAGCAGTTCTTC.

V gene TRBV5-1 combines with J gene TRBJ1-2, with 10 nucleotides matching TRBD1. This CDR3 has 16 residues. CDR1 SGHRS and CDR2 YFSETQ come from the germline V gene. The V segment lost 2 bases and the J segment 6 bases; nucleotides outside the gene matches: 10. DNA for the CDR3: TGCGCCAGCAGCTTAATCGGGACAGGGGCCGCCGATGGCTACACCTTC. It yields the protein CASSLIGTGAADGYTF. Looking up the rest from reference TRBV5-1 and TRBJ1-2 gives the full variable domain: KAGVTQTPRYLIKTRGQQVTLSCSPISGHRSVSWYQQTPGQGLQFLFEYFSETQRNKGNFPGRFSGRQFSNSRSEMNVSTLELGDSALYLCASSLIGTGAADGYTFGSGTRLTVV.

The J gene is TRBJ2-1, the V gene TRBV19; 10 nucleotides line up with TRBD2. Losses at the gene ends were 1 base for V and 3 bases for J; bases not matched to a gene: 0. CDR3 size: 15 residues. Germline loops: CDR1 LNHDA, CDR2 SQIVND (reference sequence). The CDR3 loop is CASSIGTSGYNEQFF. In DNA form, the CDR3 reads TGTGCCAGTAGTATAGGGACTAGCGGCTACAATGAGCAGTTCTTC.

J is TRBJ1-1 and V is TRBV4-1; possible D gene TRBD1, 6 bases. The V gene's germline CDR1 is MGHRA and CDR2 YSYEKL. This CDR3 has 17 amino acids. Trimming left V 0 bases short and J 0 bases short, with 14 bases between. CDR3 nucleotide sequence: TGCGCCAGCAGCCAAGAAGAAGAGGGGGTCATGAACACTGAAGCTTTCTTT. It encodes CASSQEEEGVMNTEAFF.

The chain carries TRBV18 and TRBJ2-1; the match to TRBD2 covers 13 bases. The CDR3 length is 19 residues. J gave up 9 bases and V 0 bases, and 14 bases lay outside the gene matches. The germline V gene encodes CDR1 KGHSH and CDR2 LQKENI. The CDR3 nucleotides are TGTGCCAGCTCACCACCTCGGGGGACTAGCGGGGCCCATGGGGGTGAGCAGTTCTTC. Protein product: CASSPPRGTSGAHGGEQFF.

This clone was seen a few times. The chain couples TRBV11-2 to TRBJ2-1, with TRBD2 identical over 14 bases. The trim removed 5 bases at V and 9 bases at J, leaving 3 bases unmatched. This CDR3 has 14 amino acids. In germline, CDR1 is SGHAT, CDR2 FQNNGV. CDR3 bases: TGTGCCAGCAGCCGGACTAGCGGGGGGACTGAGCAGTTCTTC. Protein product: CASSRTSGGTEQFF.

There are a few counts of this clone. The V call is TRBV6-1, the J call TRBJ1-5, with D possibly matching TRBD1 (5 bases). CDR3 length equals 13 residues. Germline V lookup: CDR1 MNHNS, CDR2 SASEGT. Trimming pared 7 bases from V and 5 bases from J, leaving 12 bases between. CDR3 loop: CASNQGRDQPQHF. In DNA form, the CDR3 reads TGTGCCAGCAACCAGGGTCGGGATCAGCCCCAGCATTTT.